This T cell receptor (beta chain) was obtained from a study of T cells in Graves' hyperthyroidism and ophthalmopathy. Germline loops: CDR1 LNHDA, CDR2 SQIVND (reference sequence). V shed 3 bases, J shed 7 bases, and the junction held 14 bases outside the gene matches. The CDR3 sequence is 18 residues long. The investigators amplified TCR beta CDR3 regions from RNA transcripts. An initial round of RT-PCR targeting the TCR CDR3 relied on the HTBI primer set. One entry per CDR3 protein results from TCRdb running MiXCR on the multiplex PCR reads. The sample records around 520,000 distinct CDR3 sequences, 13% to 15% being singletons.

The sequenced sample was blood. The chain couples TRBV19 to TRBJ2-2; 10 nucleotides match TRBD2. The origin of this receptor is a woman in her thirties or forties with Graves' hyperthyroidism. The CDR3 loop is CASSIQGAASGSGGELFF. The CDR3 bases are TGTGCCAGTAGTATTCAGGGGGCGGCTAGCGGGAGTGGCGGGGAGCTGTTTTTT. The whole variable domain, filled in from reference TRBV19 and TRBJ2-2, reads DGGITQSPKYLFRKEGQNVTLSCEQNLNHDAMYWYRQDPGQGLRLIYYSQIVNDFQKGDIAEGYSVSREKKESFPLTVTSAQKNPTAFYLCASSIQGAASGSGGELFFGEGSRLTVL.